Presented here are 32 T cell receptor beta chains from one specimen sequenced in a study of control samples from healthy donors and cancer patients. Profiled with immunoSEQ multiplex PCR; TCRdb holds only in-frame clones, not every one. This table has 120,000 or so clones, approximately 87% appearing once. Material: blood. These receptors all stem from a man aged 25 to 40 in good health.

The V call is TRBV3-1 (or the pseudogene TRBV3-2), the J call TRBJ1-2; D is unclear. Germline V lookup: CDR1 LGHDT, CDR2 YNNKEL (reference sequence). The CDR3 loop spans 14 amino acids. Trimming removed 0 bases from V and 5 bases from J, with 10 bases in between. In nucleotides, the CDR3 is TGTGCCAGCAGCCAAGACGTAACAGCGTATGGCTACACCTTC. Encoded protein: CASSQDVTAYGYTF.

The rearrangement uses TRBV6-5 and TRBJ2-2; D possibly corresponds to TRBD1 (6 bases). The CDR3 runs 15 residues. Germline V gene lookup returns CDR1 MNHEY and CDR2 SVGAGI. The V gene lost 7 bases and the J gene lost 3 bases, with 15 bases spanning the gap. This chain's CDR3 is CASNGRGADTGELFF. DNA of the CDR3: TGTGCCAGCAACGGCAGGGGCGCGGACACCGGGGAGCTGTTTTTT.

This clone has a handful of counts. The CDR3 DNA reads as TGTGCCAGCAGCGTAGCTACGACGCTTGCGGGGGCCATCTACGAGCAGTACTTC. Translation gives CASSVATTLAGAIYEQYF. V usage is TRBV9 and J usage is TRBJ2-7; a weak D match, TRBD2 (7 bases). The CDR3 is made up of 18 amino acids. V was shortened by 0 bases and J by 3 bases, with 22 bases between the two germline ends. Germline V lookup: CDR1 SGDLS, CDR2 YYNGEE.

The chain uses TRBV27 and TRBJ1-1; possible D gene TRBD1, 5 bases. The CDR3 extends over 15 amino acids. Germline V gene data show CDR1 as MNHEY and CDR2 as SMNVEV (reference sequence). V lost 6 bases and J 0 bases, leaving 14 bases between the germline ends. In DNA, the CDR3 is TGTGCCAGCAGACCGACAGCGGCCATGAACACTGAAGCTTTCTTT. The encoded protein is CASRPTAAMNTEAFF.

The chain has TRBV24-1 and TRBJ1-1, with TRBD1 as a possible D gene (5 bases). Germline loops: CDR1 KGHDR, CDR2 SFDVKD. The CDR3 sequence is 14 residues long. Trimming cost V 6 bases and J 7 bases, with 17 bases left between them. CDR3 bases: TGTGCCACCAGTCCCTCCGGGGGGGGGAGTGAAGCTTTCTTT. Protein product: CATSPSGGGSEAFF.

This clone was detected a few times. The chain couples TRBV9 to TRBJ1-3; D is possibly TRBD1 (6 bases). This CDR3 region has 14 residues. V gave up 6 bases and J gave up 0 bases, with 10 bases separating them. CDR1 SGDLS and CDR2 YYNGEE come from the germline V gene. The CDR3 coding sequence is TGTGCCAGCACCGAGGGGGTCTCTGGAAACACCATATATTTT. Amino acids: CASTEGVSGNTIYF.

CDR3 region: CASSSPTTGISTGELFF. The CDR3 coding sequence is TGTGCCAGCAGCTCACCGACTACAGGAATTTCCACCGGGGAGCTGTTTTTT. The V gene is TRBV5-4, the J gene TRBJ2-2; the D call may be TRBD1 or TRBD2 (5 bases each). This CDR3 is 17 amino acids long. Per the germline V gene, CDR1 is SGHNT and CDR2 is YYREEE (reference sequence). V lost 3 bases, J lost 4 bases, and 19 bases lay in between.

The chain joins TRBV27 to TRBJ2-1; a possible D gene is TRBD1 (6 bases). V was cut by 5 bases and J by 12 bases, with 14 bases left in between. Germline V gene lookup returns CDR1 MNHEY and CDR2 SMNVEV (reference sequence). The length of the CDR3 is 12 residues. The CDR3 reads CASSTQGAGQFF. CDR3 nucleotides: TGTGCCAGCAGTACACAGGGTGCCGGGCAGTTCTTC.

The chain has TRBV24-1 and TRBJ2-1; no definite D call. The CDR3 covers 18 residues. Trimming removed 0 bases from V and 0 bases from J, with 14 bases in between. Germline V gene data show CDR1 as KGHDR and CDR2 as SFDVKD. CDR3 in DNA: TGTGCCACCAGTGATTTGCGGGCCGCCTCGAGCTCCTACAATGAGCAGTTCTTC. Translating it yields CATSDLRAASSSYNEQFF.

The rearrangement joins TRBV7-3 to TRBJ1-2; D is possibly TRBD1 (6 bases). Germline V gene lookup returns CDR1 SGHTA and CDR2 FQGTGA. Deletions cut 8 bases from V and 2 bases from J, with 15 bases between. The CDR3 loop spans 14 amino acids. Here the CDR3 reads CASGMGQANYGYTF. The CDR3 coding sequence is TGTGCCAGCGGAATGGGACAAGCCAACTATGGCTACACCTTC.

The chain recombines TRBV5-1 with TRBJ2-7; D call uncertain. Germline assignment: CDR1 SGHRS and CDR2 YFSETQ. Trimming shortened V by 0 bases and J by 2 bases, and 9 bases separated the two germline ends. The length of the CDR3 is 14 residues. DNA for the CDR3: TGCGCCAGCAGCTTGGCTGGGTATACCTACGAGCAGTACTTC. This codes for CASSLAGYTYEQYF.

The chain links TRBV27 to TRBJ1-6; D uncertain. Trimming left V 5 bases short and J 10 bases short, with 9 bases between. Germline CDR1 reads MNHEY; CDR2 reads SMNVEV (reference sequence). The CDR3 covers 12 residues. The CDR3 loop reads CASSPPLSPLHF. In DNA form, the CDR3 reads TGTGCCAGCAGTCCGCCCTTATCACCCCTCCACTTT.

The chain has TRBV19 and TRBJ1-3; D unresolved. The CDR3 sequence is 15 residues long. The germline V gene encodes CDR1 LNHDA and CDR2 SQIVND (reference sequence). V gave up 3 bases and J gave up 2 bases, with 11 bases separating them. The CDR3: CASSMQILPGNTIYF. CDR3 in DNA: TGTGCCAGTAGTATGCAGATCCTTCCTGGAAACACCATATATTTT.

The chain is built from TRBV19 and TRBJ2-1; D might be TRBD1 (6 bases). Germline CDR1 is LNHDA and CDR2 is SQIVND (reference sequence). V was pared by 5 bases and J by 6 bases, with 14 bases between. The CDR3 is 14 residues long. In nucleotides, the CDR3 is TGTGCCAGTAGTCTATACGGACAGAGCAATGAGCAGTTCTTC. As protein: CASSLYGQSNEQFF.

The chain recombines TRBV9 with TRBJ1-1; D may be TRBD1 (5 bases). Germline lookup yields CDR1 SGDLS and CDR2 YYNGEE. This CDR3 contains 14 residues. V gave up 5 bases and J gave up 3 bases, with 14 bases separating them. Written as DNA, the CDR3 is TGTGCCAGCAGTATAGGGACGAAGGACACTGAAGCTTTCTTT. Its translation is CASSIGTKDTEAFF. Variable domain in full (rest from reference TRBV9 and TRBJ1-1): DSGVTQTPKHLITATGQRVTLRCSPRSGDLSVYWYQQSLDQGLQFLIQYYNGEERAKGNILERFSAQQFPDLHSELNLSSLELGDSALYFCASSIGTKDTEAFFGQGTRLTVV.

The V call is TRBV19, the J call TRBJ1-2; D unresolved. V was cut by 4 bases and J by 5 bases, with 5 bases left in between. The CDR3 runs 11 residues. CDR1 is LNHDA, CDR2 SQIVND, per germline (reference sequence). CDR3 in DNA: TGTGCCAGTAGTACCGGGTATGGCTACACCTTC. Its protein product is CASSTGYGYTF.

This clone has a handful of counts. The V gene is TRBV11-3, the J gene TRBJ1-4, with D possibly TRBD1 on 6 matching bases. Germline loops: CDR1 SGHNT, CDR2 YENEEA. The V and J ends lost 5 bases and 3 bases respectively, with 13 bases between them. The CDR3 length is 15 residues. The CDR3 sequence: CASSPQGNANEKLFF. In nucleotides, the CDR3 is TGTGCCAGCAGCCCCCAGGGGAATGCTAATGAAAAACTGTTTTTT.

The CDR3 region is CASSQHQRENTGELFF. DNA of the CDR3: TGCGCCAGCAGCCAACATCAGAGAGAAAACACCGGGGAGCTGTTTTTT. J is TRBJ2-2 and V is TRBV4-1; D ambiguous. The CDR3 loop spans 16 amino acids. Germline V gene sequence: CDR1 MGHRA, CDR2 YSYEKL. V gave up 2 bases and J gave up 2 bases, with 12 bases separating them.

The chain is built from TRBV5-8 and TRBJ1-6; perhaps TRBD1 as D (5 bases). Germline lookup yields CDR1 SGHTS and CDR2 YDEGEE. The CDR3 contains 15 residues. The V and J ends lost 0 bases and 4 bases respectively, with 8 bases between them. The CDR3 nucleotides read TGTGCCAGCAGCTTGGGCACAGGATATAATTCACCCCTCCACTTT. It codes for CASSLGTGYNSPLHF. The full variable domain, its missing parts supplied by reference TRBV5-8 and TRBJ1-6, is EAGVTQSPTHLIKTRGQQATLRCSPISGHTSVYWYQQALGLGLQFLLWYDEGEERNRGNFPPRFSGRQFPNYSSELNVNALELEDSALYLCASSLGTGYNSPLHFGNGTRLTVT.

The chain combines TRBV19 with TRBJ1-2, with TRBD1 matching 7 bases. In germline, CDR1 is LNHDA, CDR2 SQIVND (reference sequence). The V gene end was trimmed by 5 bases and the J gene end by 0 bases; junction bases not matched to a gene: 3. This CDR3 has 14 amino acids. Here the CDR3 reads CASSQGQTNYGYTF. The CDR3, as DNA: TGTGCCAGTAGTCAGGGACAGACTAACTATGGCTACACCTTC.

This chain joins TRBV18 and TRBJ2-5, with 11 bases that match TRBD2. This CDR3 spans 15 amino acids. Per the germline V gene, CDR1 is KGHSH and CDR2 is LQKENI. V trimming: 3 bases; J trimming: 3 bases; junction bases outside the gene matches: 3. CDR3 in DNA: TGTGCCAGCTCACCTAGCGGGGGGGCTGAAGAGACCCAGTACTTC. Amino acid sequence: CASSPSGGAEETQYF. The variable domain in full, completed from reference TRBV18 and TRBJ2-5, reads NAGVMQNPRHLVRRRGQEARLRCSPMKGHSHVYWYRQLPEEGLKFMVYLQKENIIDESGMPKERFSAEFPKEGPSILRIQQVVRGDSAAYFCASSPSGGAEETQYFGPGTRLLVL.

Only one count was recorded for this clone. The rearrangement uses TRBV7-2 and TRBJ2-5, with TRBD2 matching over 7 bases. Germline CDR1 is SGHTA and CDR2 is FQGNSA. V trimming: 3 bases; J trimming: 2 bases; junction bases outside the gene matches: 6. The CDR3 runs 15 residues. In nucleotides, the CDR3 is TGTGCCAGCAGCTTTGACATCGGGGGGCAAGAGACCCAGTACTTC. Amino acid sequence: CASSFDIGGQETQYF.

CDR3 protein: CASSTRYRGTEAFF. The CDR3 nucleotides read TGTGCCAGCAGTACGAGGTATCGCGGCACTGAAGCTTTCTTT. The rearrangement uses TRBV6-5 and TRBJ1-1; no clear D. There are 14 residues in the CDR3. The germline V gene has CDR1 MNHEY and CDR2 SVGAGI. The V and J ends lost 5 bases and 4 bases respectively, with 14 bases between them.

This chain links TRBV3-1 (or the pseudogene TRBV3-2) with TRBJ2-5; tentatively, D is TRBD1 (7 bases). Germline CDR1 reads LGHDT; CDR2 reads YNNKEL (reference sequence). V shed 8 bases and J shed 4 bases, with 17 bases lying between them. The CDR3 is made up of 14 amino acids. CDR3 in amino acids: CASRVEGARETQYF. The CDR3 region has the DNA TGTGCCAGCCGGGTGGAGGGGGCGCGAGAGACCCAGTACTTC.

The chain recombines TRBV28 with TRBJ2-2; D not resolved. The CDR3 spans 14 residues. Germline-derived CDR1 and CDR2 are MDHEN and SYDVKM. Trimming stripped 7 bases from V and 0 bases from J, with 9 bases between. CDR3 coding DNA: TGTGCCAGCATGACCGAGACGAACACCGGGGAGCTGTTTTTT. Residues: CASMTETNTGELFF.

The CDR3 loop reads CASRPGGTEAFF. CDR3 DNA: TGTGCCAGCCGACCTGGTGGGACTGAAGCTTTCTTT. The V gene is TRBV28, the J gene TRBJ1-1; D is undetermined. The CDR3 has 12 residues. Between the trimmed V and J ends, which lost 8 bases and 5 bases, there was a span of 12 bases. The V gene's germline CDR1 is MDHEN and CDR2 SYDVKM.

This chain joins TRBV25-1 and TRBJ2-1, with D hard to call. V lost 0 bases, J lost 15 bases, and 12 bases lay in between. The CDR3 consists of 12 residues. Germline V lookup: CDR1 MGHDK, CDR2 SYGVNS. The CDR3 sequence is CASSEYRDHWFF. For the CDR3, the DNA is TGTGCCAGCAGTGAATATCGAGACCATTGGTTCTTC.

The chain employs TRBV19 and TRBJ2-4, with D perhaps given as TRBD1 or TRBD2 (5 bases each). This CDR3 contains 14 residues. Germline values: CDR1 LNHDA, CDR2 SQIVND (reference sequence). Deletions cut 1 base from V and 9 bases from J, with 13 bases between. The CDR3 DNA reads TGTGCCAGTAGTATAGCCGGGACCGCGACCATTCAGTACTTC. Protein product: CASSIAGTATIQYF.

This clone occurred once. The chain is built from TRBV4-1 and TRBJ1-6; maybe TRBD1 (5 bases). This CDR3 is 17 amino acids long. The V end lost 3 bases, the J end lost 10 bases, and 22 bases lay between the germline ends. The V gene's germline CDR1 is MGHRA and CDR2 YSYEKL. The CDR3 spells CASSQLFGGEGKSPLHF. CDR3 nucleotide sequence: TGCGCCAGCAGCCAGCTATTCGGGGGGGAGGGCAAATCACCCCTCCACTTT.

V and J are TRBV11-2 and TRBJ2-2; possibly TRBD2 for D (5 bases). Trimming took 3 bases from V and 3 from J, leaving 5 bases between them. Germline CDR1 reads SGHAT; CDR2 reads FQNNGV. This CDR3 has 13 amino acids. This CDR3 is CASSLDYTGELFF. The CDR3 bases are TGTGCCAGCAGCTTGGACTACACCGGGGAGCTGTTTTTT.

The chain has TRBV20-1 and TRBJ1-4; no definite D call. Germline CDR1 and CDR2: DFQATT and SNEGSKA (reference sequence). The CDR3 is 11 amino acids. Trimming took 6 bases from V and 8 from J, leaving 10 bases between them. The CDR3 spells CSARQWEKLFF. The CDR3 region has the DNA TGCAGTGCGCGCCAATGGGAAAAACTGTTTTTT.

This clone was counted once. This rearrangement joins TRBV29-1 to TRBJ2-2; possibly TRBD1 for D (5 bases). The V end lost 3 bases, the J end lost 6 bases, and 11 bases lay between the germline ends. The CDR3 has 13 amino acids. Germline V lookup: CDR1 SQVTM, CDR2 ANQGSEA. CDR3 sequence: CSVEVRVAGELFF. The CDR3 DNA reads TGCAGCGTTGAGGTCAGGGTGGCCGGGGAGCTGTTTTTT.